This T cell receptor beta chain was documented in a study of blood T cell repertoires in COVID-19. Study summary: Samples representing acute and convalescent COVID-19 were sourced from the United States, Italy and Spain. Sample material is recorded as cDNA or gDNA derived from T cells, B-cell-depleted T cells, or PBMCs.

The repertoire was sequenced with immunoSEQ multiplex PCR; TCRdb's copy has only in-frame clones and lacks some. Of fewer than 200,000 clones in the sample, approximately 88% were seen once. Germline values: CDR1 MNHEY, CDR2 SVGAGI. The CDR3 consists of 12 residues. V gave up 8 bases and J gave up 6 bases, with 13 bases separating them. Sequenced material: peripheral blood. This receptor was obtained from a woman aged 50 to 60 with acute or convalescent COVID-19. This chain joins TRBV6-5 and TRBJ1-1; tentatively, D is TRBD1 (5 bases). The CDR3: CASGARLAEAFF. DNA for the CDR3: TGTGCCAGCGGGGCTCGTTTGGCTGAAGCTTTCTTT.